This T cell receptor beta chain was recovered during a study of blood T cell repertoires in COVID-19. Turning to the study itself: Samples of COVID-19 (acute and convalescent) were obtained from the United States, Italy and Spain. PBMCs, B-cell-depleted T cells, or T cells provided the cDNA or gDNA that made up the material.

Original methodology: From reference gene primer amplification, estimates of nucleated cell counts were derived. Method: immunoSEQ multiplex PCR; TCRdb's copy keeps in-frame clones and lacks some. V, J and clone size were drawn from that table, and D and trimming were deduced from the DNA. The sample includes 250,000 to 300,000 clones, approximately 90% seen only once; the top ten take around 3.6%. Germline lookup yields CDR1 SQVTM and CDR2 ANQGSEA. The CDR3 runs 13 residues. Trimming stripped 4 bases from V and 4 bases from J, with 10 bases between. This receptor was taken from a man between 18 and 29 years old with active or convalescent COVID-19. The chain combines TRBV29-1 with TRBJ1-4; tentative D call: TRBD1 (5 bases). The sequencing sample was made of peripheral blood. This chain's CDR3 is CSVVGAINEKLFF. CDR3 DNA sequence: TGCAGCGTTGTTGGGGCCATTAATGAAAAACTGTTTTTT.